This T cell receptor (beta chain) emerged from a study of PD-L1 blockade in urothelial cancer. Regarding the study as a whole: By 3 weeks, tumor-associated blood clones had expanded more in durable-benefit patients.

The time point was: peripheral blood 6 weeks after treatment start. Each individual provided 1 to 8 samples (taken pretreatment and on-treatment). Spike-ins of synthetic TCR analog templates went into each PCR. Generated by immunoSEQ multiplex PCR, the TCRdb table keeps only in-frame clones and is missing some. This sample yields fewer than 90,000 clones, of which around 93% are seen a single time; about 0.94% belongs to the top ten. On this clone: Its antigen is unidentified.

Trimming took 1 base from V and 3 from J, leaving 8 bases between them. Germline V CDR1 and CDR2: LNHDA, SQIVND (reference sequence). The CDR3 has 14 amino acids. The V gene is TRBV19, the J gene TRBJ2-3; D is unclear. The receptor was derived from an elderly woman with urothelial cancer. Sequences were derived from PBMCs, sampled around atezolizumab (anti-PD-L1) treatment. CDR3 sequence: CASSIATGTDTQYF. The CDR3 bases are TGTGCCAGTAGTATAGCAACCGGGACAGATACGCAGTATTTT.